Listed here are 26 T cell receptor beta chains from one sample, sequenced in a study of T cells after somatic rescue of genetic block. Some clones are missing from TCRdb's copy, which holds only in-frame ones; the method was immunoSEQ multiplex PCR. The repertoire consists of some 8,000 clones, with 75% to 90% occurring once and the leading ten covering roughly 27%. Sequenced: peripheral blood mononuclear cells (PBMCs). The receptors come from a boy aged 5-17 years.

The table lists this clone with a count of one. The chain couples TRBV7-8 to TRBJ1-5, with D hard to call. The CDR3 sequence is 15 residues long. CDR1 is SGHVS and CDR2 is FQNEAQ in the germline V gene. Trimming removed 1 base at V and 4 bases at J, with 11 bases between. CDR3 bases: TGTGCCAGCAGCTTAGAGATTACCGGGAATCAGCCCCAGCATTTT. It codes for CASSLEITGNQPQHF.

This clone has a single count. V and J are TRBV21-1 and TRBJ2-7; the table assigns TRBD1, which was not confirmed against the DNA. TRBV21-1 corresponds to a pseudogene. CDR3 size: 16 residues. The CDR3 here is CASSPHADRGRYEQYF. The CDR3 DNA reads TGTGCCAGCAGCCCCCATGCGGACAGGGGGCGGTACGAGCAGTACTTC.

The chain employs TRBV5-1 and TRBJ1-1; 7 positions agree with TRBD1. V lost 6 bases, J lost 0 bases, and 11 bases stayed unmatched. The V gene's germline CDR1 is SGHRS and CDR2 YFSETQ. The CDR3 is 16 residues long. The CDR3 region is CASKVGDRIMNTEAFF. DNA for the CDR3: TGCGCCAGCAAGGTCGGGGACAGAATAATGAACACTGAAGCTTTCTTT. The entire variable domain, with the rest obtained from reference TRBV5-1 and TRBJ1-1, is as follows: KAGVTQTPRYLIKTRGQQVTLSCSPISGHRSVSWYQQTPGQGLQFLFEYFSETQRNKGNFPGRFSGRQFSNSRSEMNVSTLELGDSALYLCASKVGDRIMNTEAFFGQGTRLTVV.

The V and J genes are TRBV7-9 and TRBJ1-2, with D uncertain. The CDR3 extends over 14 amino acids. V dropped 6 bases and J dropped 2 bases, with 13 bases sitting between them. Per germline, CDR1 SEHNR and CDR2 FQNEAQ (reference sequence). This chain's CDR3 is CASSFVLSNYGYTF. In nucleotides, the CDR3 is TGTGCCAGCAGTTTCGTTTTGAGCAACTATGGCTACACCTTC.

This clone was detected once. This rearrangement joins TRBV7-7 to TRBJ2-3; TRBD1 matches at 9 bases. Germline V lookup: CDR1 SSHAT, CDR2 FNYEAQ (reference sequence). The V gene end was trimmed by 1 base and the J gene end by 3 bases; junction bases not matched to a gene: 2. The CDR3 has 15 amino acids. The DNA for the CDR3 is TGTGCCAGCAGCTTAGGGGACAGGGCGACAGATACGCAGTATTTT. Its translation: CASSLGDRATDTQYF.

The V gene is TRBV7-9, the J gene TRBJ2-3; D ambiguous. The germline V gene encodes CDR1 SEHNR and CDR2 FQNEAQ (reference sequence). The CDR3 covers 14 residues. V lost 1 base and J 3 bases, leaving 8 bases between the germline ends. The CDR3 bases are TGTGCCAGCAGCTTAGTTGGTAGGACAGATACGCAGTATTTT. It yields the protein CASSLVGRTDTQYF. The complete variable domain, with remaining parts taken from reference TRBV7-9 and TRBJ2-3, reads DTGVSQNPRHKITKRGQNVTFRCDPISEHNRLYWYRQTLGQGPEFLTYFQNEAQLEKSRLLSDRFSAERPKGSFSTLEIQRTEQGDSAMYLCASSLVGRTDTQYFGPGTRLTVL.

The chain recombines TRBV2 with TRBJ2-5, with 11 nucleotides matching TRBD2. The CDR3 is 16 residues long. Trimming cost V 4 bases and J 0 bases; bases outside gene matches: 4. Germline V gives CDR1 SNHLY, CDR2 FYNNEI. DNA for the CDR3: TGTGCCAGCAGTGTCCCTAGCGGGAGGTACCAAGAGACCCAGTACTTC. Its translation: CASSVPSGRYQETQYF.

The rearrangement links TRBV19 to TRBJ2-1, with D perhaps matching TRBD1 (5 bases). V was pared by 7 bases and J by 0 bases, with 10 bases between. Germline CDR1 LNHDA, CDR2 SQIVND (reference sequence). The CDR3 runs to 14 residues. The CDR3 protein is CASTITGSYNEQFF. The CDR3 DNA is TGTGCCAGTACCATTACAGGCTCCTACAATGAGCAGTTCTTC.

This clone was detected only a few times. The rearrangement links TRBV4-1 to TRBJ2-7; the D gene is possibly TRBD1 (6 bases). Germline lookup yields CDR1 MGHRA and CDR2 YSYEKL. Trimming stripped 2 bases from V and 2 bases from J, with 19 bases between. CDR3 length: 17 amino acids. CDR3 DNA: TGCGCCAGCAGCCAACTCCCTAACTCAGGGGCACCCTACGAGCAGTACTTC. Translating it yields CASSQLPNSGAPYEQYF.

This chain connects TRBV7-2 to TRBJ1-2; D not certain. CDR3 size: 12 residues. Germline V gives CDR1 SGHTA, CDR2 FQGNSA. The ends were cut back, 1 base at V and 8 bases at J, with 8 bases in the middle. The chain's CDR3 is CASSLVRYGYTF. The CDR3 nucleotides read TGTGCCAGCAGCTTAGTTCGCTACGGCTACACCTTC.

This sequence joins TRBV5-1 and TRBJ2-5, with TRBD1 matching 10 bases. V lost 0 bases, J lost 3 bases, and 8 bases stayed unmatched. The CDR3 is 17 amino acids. Germline values: CDR1 SGHRS, CDR2 YFSETQ. The CDR3 loop is CASSLAGTGAGEETQYF. In nucleotides, the CDR3 is TGCGCCAGCAGCTTGGCCGGGACAGGGGCCGGTGAAGAGACCCAGTACTTC. The whole variable domain, remainder taken from reference TRBV5-1 and TRBJ2-5, is KAGVTQTPRYLIKTRGQQVTLSCSPISGHRSVSWYQQTPGQGLQFLFEYFSETQRNKGNFPGRFSGRQFSNSRSEMNVSTLELGDSALYLCASSLAGTGAGEETQYFGPGTRLLVL.

The rearrangement links TRBV6-1 to TRBJ1-5, with D uncertain. V lost 1 base to trimming and J lost 4 bases, with 8 bases between them. Per the germline V gene, CDR1 is MNHNS and CDR2 is SASEGT. The CDR3 has 14 residues. CDR3: CASSEEDLNQPQHF. The CDR3 DNA reads as TGTGCCAGCAGTGAAGAAGACCTTAATCAGCCCCAGCATTTT.

The gene calls are TRBV7-2 and TRBJ1-5; TRBD1 matches at 10 bases. V was pared by 5 bases and J by 6 bases, with 4 bases of the junction left unmatched. The CDR3 has 14 amino acids. Germline assignment: CDR1 SGHTA and CDR2 FQGNSA. The chain's CDR3 is CASSPGTGAQPQHF. CDR3 nucleotide sequence: TGTGCCAGCAGCCCCGGGACAGGGGCTCAGCCCCAGCATTTT.

This clone was counted between two and nine times. CDR3 nucleotides: TGCAGCGTCCTGAGGTTGGGGACAGGGATCTATGGCTACACCTTC. This sequence encodes CSVLRLGTGIYGYTF. V and J are TRBV29-1 and TRBJ1-2, with 9 nucleotides matching TRBD1. J gave up 4 bases and V 6 bases, and 12 bases lay outside the gene matches. Germline V gene data show CDR1 as SQVTM and CDR2 as ANQGSEA. The CDR3 runs to 15 residues.

The CDR3: CASSLWASGDYEQYF. The CDR3 DNA follows: TGTGCCAGCAGTTTATGGGCTAGCGGGGACTACGAGCAGTACTTC. The chain employs TRBV27 and TRBJ2-7, with 9 bases matching TRBD2. V was pared by 1 base and J by 3 bases, with 4 bases of the junction left unmatched. This CDR3 region has 15 residues. Germline V lookup: CDR1 MNHEY, CDR2 SMNVEV (reference sequence).

This sequence joins TRBV7-6 and TRBJ2-1; 7 bases map to TRBD2. Trimming at V came to 1 base and at J to 5 bases, leaving 8 bases not matched to a gene. Germline lookup yields CDR1 SGHVS and CDR2 FNYEAQ. This CDR3 is 16 amino acids long. DNA of the CDR3: TGTGCCAGCAGCTTAGAGGGAGGGCCCTTCCACAATGAGCAGTTCTTC. Translation gives CASSLEGGPFHNEQFF.

The rearrangement uses TRBV28 and TRBJ2-7; 7 bases map to TRBD1. Germline-derived CDR1 and CDR2 are MDHEN and SYDVKM. V shed 2 bases and J 1 base; nucleotides not matched to a gene: 2. This CDR3 is 14 amino acids long. CDR3 in amino acids: CASSLTGDSYEQYF. CDR3 nucleotides: TGTGCCAGCAGTTTAACAGGGGATTCCTACGAGCAGTACTTC.

The CDR3 here is CASIRQGYTEAFF. CDR3 DNA: TGTGCCAGCATTCGACAGGGATATACTGAAGCTTTCTTT. The chain carries TRBV6-1 and TRBJ1-1; 7 bases line up with TRBD1. Germline CDR1 is MNHNS and CDR2 is SASEGT. This CDR3 has 13 amino acids. V trimming: 7 bases; J trimming: 5 bases; junction bases outside the gene matches: 7.

The V gene is TRBV11-2, the J gene TRBJ2-6; 9 nucleotides line up with TRBD1. The CDR3 runs 18 residues. Germline V gene lookup returns CDR1 SGHAT and CDR2 FQNNGV. Unmatched junction bases numbered 8, after V lost 5 bases and J lost 0 bases. CDR3 in DNA: TGTGCCAGCAGCGCAGAGGGGACAGGGAACTCTGGGGCCAACGTCCTGACTTTC. Translated, it gives CASSAEGTGNSGANVLTF.

The chain carries TRBV28 and TRBJ2-7; D remains unclear. V was clipped by 10 bases and J by 0 bases, with 16 bases between them. Per the germline V gene, CDR1 is MDHEN and CDR2 is SYDVKM. CDR3 length: 14 residues. In DNA, the CDR3 is TGTGCCACCTGCCGTGGACCCAGCTCCTACGAGCAGTACTTC. This translates into CATCRGPSSYEQYF. Combining the CDR3 with reference TRBV28 and TRBJ2-7 gives the whole variable domain DVKVTQSSRYLVKRTGEKVFLECVQDMDHENMFWYRQDPGLGLRLIYFSYDVKMKEKGDIPEGYSVSREKKERFSLILESASTNQTSMYLCATCRGPSSYEQYFGPGTRLTVT.

This rearrangement joins TRBV30 to TRBJ1-3; no clear D. This CDR3 has 13 amino acids. V was trimmed by 6 bases and J by 0 bases, leaving 9 bases between them. Germline V CDR1 and CDR2: GTSNPN, SVGIG (reference sequence). The CDR3 is CACTSDSGNTIYF. CDR3 nucleotide sequence: TGTGCCTGCACTTCTGACTCTGGAAACACCATATATTTT.

In its sample, this clone was seen a few times. The genes are TRBV4-1 and TRBJ2-2, with D perhaps matching TRBD1 (5 bases). The V gene lost 2 bases and the J gene lost 6 bases, with 16 bases spanning the gap. Germline CDR1 is MGHRA and CDR2 is YSYEKL. The CDR3 has 16 residues. The CDR3 loop is CASSQIPRVWSGELFF. Written as DNA, the CDR3 is TGCGCCAGCAGCCAAATACCCAGGGTCTGGTCCGGGGAGCTGTTTTTT.

In this sample, this clone turned up a few times. This chain joins TRBV6-4 and TRBJ2-7, with TRBD2 matching 7 bases. The CDR3 is 15 amino acids. CDR1 MRHNA and CDR2 SNTAGT come from the germline V gene. V was clipped by 2 bases and J by 4 bases; unmatched bases: 8. CDR3 in DNA: TGTGCCAGCAGTGACGGTTCTAGCGGCATATACGAGCAGTACTTC. As protein: CASSDGSSGIYEQYF.

This chain uses TRBV11-3 with TRBJ2-5, with TRBD2 matching over 12 bases. V trimming: 4 bases; J trimming: 4 bases; junction bases outside the gene matches: 7. There are 16 residues in the CDR3. Germline V lookup: CDR1 SGHNT, CDR2 YENEEA. CDR3 sequence reads: CASSSSLAGGIETQYF. The CDR3 DNA reads TGTGCCAGCAGCTCCTCCCTAGCGGGAGGGATAGAGACCCAGTACTTC.

A single count supports this clone. The V call is TRBV27, the J call TRBJ1-6, with a possible D match to TRBD1 (5 bases). This CDR3 region has 16 residues. V was clipped by 3 bases and J by 14 bases, with 23 bases between them. From germline, CDR1 is MNHEY and CDR2 SMNVEV (reference sequence). The CDR3 sequence is CASSLGQPRISSALHF. In DNA form, the CDR3 reads TGTGCCAGCAGTTTGGGGCAGCCACGGATTAGTTCGGCCCTCCACTTT.

This chain connects TRBV7-4 to TRBJ2-7; D is perhaps TRBD2 (5 bases). Germline values: CDR1 SGHVT, CDR2 SQSDAQ. The V gene lost 5 bases and the J gene lost 0 bases, with 14 bases spanning the gap. The CDR3 has 15 amino acids. CDR3 sequence: CASSHGKGSSYEQYF. The CDR3 nucleotides are TGTGCCAGCAGCCATGGCAAAGGGAGCTCCTACGAGCAGTACTTC.